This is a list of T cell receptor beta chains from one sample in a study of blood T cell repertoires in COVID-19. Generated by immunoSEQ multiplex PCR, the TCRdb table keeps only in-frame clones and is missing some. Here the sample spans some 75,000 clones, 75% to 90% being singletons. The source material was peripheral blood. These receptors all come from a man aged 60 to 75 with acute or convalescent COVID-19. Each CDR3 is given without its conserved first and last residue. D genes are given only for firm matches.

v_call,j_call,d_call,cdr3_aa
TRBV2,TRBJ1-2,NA,AGQEGGWYGYT
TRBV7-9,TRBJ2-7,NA,ASSPSGEYEQY
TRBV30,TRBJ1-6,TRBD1,AWDTGGGSPLH
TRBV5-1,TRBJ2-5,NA,ASSLVQMYQETQY
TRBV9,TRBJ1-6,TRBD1,ASSPLSGTGTSPLH
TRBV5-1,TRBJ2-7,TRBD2,ASSTSGAVQGYEQY
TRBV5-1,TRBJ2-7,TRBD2,ASNSGKSSYEQY
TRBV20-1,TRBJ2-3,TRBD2,SASSLSGKGSTDTQY
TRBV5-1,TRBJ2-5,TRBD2,ASSPGLAGANLRETQY
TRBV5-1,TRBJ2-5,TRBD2,ASSLDSGGAKTQY
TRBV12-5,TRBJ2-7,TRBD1,ASGDPDRGSYEQY
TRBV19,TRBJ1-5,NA,ASSIDNHQPQH
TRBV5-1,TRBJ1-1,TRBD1,ASSLQGTGAEAF
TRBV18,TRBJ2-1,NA,ASSRAASSYNEQF
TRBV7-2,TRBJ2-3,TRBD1,ASSLEGQRTDTQY
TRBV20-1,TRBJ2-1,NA,SASGDNEQF
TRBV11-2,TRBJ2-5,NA,ASSLTGVRDRAQY
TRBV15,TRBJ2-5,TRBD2,ATRTGGRETQY
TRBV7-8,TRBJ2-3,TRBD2,ASSLSSGRATDTQY
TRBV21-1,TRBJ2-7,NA,ASSKEGPASYEQY
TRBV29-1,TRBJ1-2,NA,SEHPSGGSYT
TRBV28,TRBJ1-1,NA,ASSLYRVTEAF
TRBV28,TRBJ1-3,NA,ASSLIGSGNTIY
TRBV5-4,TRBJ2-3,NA,ASSLGGTGTDTQY
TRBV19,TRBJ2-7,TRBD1,ASSIRGQEQY
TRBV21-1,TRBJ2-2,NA,ASSKRREGTGELF
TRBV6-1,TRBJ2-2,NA,ASKVEGGELF
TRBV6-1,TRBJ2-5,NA,ASSEATLSVQETQY
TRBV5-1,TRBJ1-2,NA,ASSLGQTYGYT